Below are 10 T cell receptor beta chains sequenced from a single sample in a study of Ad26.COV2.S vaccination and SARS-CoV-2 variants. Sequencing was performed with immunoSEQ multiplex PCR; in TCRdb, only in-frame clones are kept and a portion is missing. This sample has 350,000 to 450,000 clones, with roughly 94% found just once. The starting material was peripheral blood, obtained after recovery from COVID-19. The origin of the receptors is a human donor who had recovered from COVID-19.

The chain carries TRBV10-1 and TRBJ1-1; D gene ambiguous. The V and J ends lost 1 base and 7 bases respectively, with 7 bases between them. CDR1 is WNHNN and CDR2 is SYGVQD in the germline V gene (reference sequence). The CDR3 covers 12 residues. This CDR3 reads CASSELANEAFF. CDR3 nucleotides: TGCGCCAGCAGTGAGTTGGCTAATGAAGCTTTCTTT.

The CDR3 nucleotides read TGTGCCAGCAGTTACTCGAACTGGGGGGGCAATGAGCAGTTCTTC. This codes for CASSYSNWGGNEQFF. V and J are TRBV6-2 or TRBV6-3 and TRBJ2-1, with 7 bases identical to TRBD2. The germline V gene encodes CDR1 MNHEY and CDR2 SVGEGT. The V segment lost 0 bases and the J segment 6 bases; nucleotides outside the gene matches: 5. CDR3 length equals 15 residues.

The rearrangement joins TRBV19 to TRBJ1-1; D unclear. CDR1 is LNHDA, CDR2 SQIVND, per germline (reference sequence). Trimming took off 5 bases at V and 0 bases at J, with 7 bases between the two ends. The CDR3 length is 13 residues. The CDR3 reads CASSLPVNTEAFF. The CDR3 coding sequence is TGTGCCAGTAGTTTACCCGTGAACACTGAAGCTTTCTTT.

The CDR3: CASSESSRGRYNEQFF. Written as DNA, the CDR3 is TGCGCCAGCAGTGAGTCAAGTAGGGGGAGGTACAATGAGCAGTTCTTC. The chain uses TRBV10-2 and TRBJ2-1; D might be TRBD1 or TRBD2, each matching 6 bases. The germline V gene encodes CDR1 WSHSY and CDR2 SAAADI. The V end was cut by 0 bases, the J end by 4 bases, with 13 bases between. The CDR3 runs to 16 residues.

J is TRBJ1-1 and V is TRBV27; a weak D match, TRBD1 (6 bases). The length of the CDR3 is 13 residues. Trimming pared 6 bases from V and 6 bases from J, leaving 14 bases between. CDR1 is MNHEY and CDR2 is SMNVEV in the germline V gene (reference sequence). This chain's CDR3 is CASSDTGRSEAFF. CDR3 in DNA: TGTGCCAGCAGCGACACAGGGAGGTCTGAAGCTTTCTTT.

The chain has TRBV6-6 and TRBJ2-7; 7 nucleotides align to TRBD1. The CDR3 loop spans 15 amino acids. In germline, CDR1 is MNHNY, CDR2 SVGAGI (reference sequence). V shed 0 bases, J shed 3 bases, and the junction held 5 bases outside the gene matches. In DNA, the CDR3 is TGTGCCAGCAGTTACTCGGGCAGGGGGAACTACGAGCAGTACTTC. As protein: CASSYSGRGNYEQYF.

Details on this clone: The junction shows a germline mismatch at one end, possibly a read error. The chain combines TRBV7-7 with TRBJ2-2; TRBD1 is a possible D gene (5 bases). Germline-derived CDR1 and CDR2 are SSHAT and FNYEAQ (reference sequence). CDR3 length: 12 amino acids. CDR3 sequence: CASSLRGGELFF. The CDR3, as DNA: TGTGCTAGCAGCTTAAGGGGCGGGGAGCTGTTTTTT.

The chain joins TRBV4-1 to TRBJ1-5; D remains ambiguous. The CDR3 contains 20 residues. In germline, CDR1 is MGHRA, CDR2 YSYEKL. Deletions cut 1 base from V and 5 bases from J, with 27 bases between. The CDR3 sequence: CASSQVLSGKDIKNHQPQHF. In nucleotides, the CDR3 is TGCGCCAGCAGCCAAGTCCTCTCCGGGAAAGACATTAAGAACCATCAGCCCCAGCATTTT.

The CDR3 DNA reads as TGTGCCAGCAGTGAAGTAGAAGTAGCGGCCTACGAGCAGTACTTC. It is translated as CASSEVEVAAYEQYF. The chain combines TRBV2 with TRBJ2-7, with D possibly matching TRBD2 (6 bases). This CDR3 region has 15 residues. Germline CDR1 and CDR2: SNHLY and FYNNEI. V lost 1 base and J lost 2, with 12 bases in between.

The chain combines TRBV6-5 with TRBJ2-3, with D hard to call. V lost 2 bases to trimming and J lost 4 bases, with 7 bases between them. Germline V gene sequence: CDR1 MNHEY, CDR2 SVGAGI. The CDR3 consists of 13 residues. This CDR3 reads CASSYRGADTQYF. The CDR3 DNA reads TGTGCCAGCAGTTACAGAGGCGCAGATACGCAGTATTTT.